The 5 T cell receptor beta chains presented below share a single source sample, sequenced in a study of shared clonotypes between healthy human individuals. Naive CD8 cells lacked CD45RO, underwent positive selection for CCR7 and left out terminally differentiated effector memory CD45RA+ cells. The assay was immunoSEQ multiplex PCR, and TCRdb's table has in-frame clones only and misses some. The sample has hundreds of thousands of clones; 80% to 95% are singletons. The sequenced material came from naive CD8+ T cells sorted from blood. Receptors originate from a man in his thirties or forties in good health.

V is TRBV7-9 and J is TRBJ2-7; TRBD2 matches 9 bases. The CDR3 has 15 amino acids. The germline V gene has CDR1 SEHNR and CDR2 FQNEAQ (reference sequence). The J segment lost 0 bases and the V segment lost 5 bases, leaving 5 bases of the junction unmatched. CDR3 loop: CASSSSGRDSYEQYF. For the CDR3, the DNA is TGTGCCAGCAGCAGTAGCGGGAGAGACTCCTACGAGCAGTACTTC.

As to this clone: One junction end does not reproduce the germline sequence, and a read error may be involved. The V gene is TRBV7-7, the J gene TRBJ2-2, with a weak D call TRBD1 (6 bases). Germline lookup yields CDR1 SSHAT and CDR2 FNYEAQ (reference sequence). This CDR3 is 15 amino acids long. The CDR3 sequence: CASSLGGPRTGELFF. The CDR3 DNA follows: TGTGCTAGCAGCCTAGGGGGACCCCGAACCGGGGAGCTGTTTTTT. The variable domain in full, completed from reference TRBV7-7 and TRBJ2-2, reads GAGVSQSPRYKVTKRGQDVTLRCDPISSHATLYWYQQALGQGPEFLTYFNYEAQPDKSGLPSDRFSAERPEGSISTLTIQRTEQRDSAMYRCASSLGGPRTGELFFGEGSRLTVL.

The genes are TRBV11-2 and TRBJ2-2; no definite D call. V dropped 2 bases and J dropped 4 bases, with 2 bases sitting between them. This CDR3 spans 12 amino acids. Germline-derived CDR1 and CDR2 are SGHAT and FQNNGV. CDR3 loop: CASSLFTGELFF. DNA of the CDR3: TGTGCCAGCAGCTTATTCACCGGGGAGCTGTTTTTT.

As concerns this clone: At the DNA level, this CDR3 is encoded by other sequences in the same sample as well. The chain employs TRBV29-1 and TRBJ2-7; D may be TRBD1 or TRBD2 (5 bases each). CDR3 length: 13 amino acids. Germline V gives CDR1 SQVTM, CDR2 ANQGSEA. Trimming pared 4 bases from V and 3 bases from J, leaving 13 bases between. Here the CDR3 reads CSVGTGASYEQYF. CDR3 nucleotide sequence: TGCAGCGTTGGGACTGGGGCCAGCTACGAGCAGTACTTC.

J is TRBJ1-1 and V is TRBV27; maybe TRBD1 (5 bases). CDR3 length: 13 amino acids. Trimming removed 6 bases at V and 3 bases at J, with 11 bases between. CDR1 and CDR2 (germline): MNHEY, SMNVEV (reference sequence). The DNA for the CDR3 is TGTGCCAGCAGCCAGGGTTTTTACACTGAAGCTTTCTTT. This translates into CASSQGFYTEAFF.